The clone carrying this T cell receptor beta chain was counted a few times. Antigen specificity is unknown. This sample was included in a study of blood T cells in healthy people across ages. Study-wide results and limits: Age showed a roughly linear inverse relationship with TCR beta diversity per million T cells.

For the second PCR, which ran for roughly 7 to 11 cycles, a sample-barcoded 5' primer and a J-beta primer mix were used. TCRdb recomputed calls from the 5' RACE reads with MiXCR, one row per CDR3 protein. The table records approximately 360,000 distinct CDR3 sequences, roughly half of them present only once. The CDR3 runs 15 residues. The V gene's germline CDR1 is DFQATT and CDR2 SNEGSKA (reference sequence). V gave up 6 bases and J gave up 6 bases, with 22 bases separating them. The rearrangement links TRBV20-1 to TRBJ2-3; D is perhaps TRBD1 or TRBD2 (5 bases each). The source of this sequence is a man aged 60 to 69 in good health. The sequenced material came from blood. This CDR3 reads CSARDGFIRSDTQYF. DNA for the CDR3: TGCAGTGCGAGGGACGGATTCATTAGATCCGATACGCAGTATTTT.